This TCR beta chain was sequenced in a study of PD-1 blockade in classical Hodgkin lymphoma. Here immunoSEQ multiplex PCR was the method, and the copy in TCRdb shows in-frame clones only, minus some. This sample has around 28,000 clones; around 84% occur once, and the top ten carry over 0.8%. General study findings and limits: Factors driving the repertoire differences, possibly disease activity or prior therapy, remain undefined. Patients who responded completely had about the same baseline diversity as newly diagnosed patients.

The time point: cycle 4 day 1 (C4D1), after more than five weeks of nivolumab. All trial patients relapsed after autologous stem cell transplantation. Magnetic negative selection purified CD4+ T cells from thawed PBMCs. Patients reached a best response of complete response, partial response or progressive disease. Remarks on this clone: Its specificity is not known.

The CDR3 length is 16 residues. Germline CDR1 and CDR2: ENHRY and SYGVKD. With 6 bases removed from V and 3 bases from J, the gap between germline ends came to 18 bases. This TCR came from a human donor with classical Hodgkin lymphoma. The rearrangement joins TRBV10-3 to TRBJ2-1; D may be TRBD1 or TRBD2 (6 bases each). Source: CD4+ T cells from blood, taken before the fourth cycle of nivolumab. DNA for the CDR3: TGTGCCATCAGGGCGGCAGGGGCGGGACTCTACAATGAGCAGTTCTTC. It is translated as CAIRAAGAGLYNEQFF.